A selection of T cell receptor beta chains follows, all from one sample in a study of cytomegalovirus exposure and HLA in healthy donors. Profiled with immunoSEQ multiplex PCR; TCRdb holds only in-frame clones, not every one. The sample has about 130,000 clones, around 79% seen once. Sequencing was performed on PBMCs. These receptor sequences come from a man aged 35-49 years in good health and CMV-seropositive. The conserved cysteine and the conserved F or W are not part of the CDR3 here. The size of a clone is reported for some rows only, either as once, few or many, or as a class for expanded clones.

V gene: TRBV7-6
clone size: few
J gene: TRBJ2-7
CDR3 protein: ASSLVRAGVYEQY

V gene: TRBV7-9
clone size: -
J gene: TRBJ1-3
CDR3 protein: ASSSPRGLAGNTIY

V gene: TRBV6-4
clone size: few
J gene: TRBJ1-4
CDR3 protein: ASSALKAEKLF

V gene: TRBV5-4
clone size: once
J gene: TRBJ1-4
CDR3 protein: ASSLTTGSTNEKLF

V gene: TRBV18
clone size: few
J gene: TRBJ1-2
CDR3 protein: ASSLGQGDGYT

V gene: TRBV28
clone size: -
J gene: TRBJ2-7
CDR3 protein: ASSSAPQGNLREQY

V gene: TRBV19
clone size: -
J gene: TRBJ2-2
CDR3 protein: ASSERRAPNTGELF

V gene: TRBV19
clone size: -
J gene: TRBJ1-1
CDR3 protein: ATQDRGRLNTEAF

V gene: TRBV19
clone size: -
J gene: TRBJ2-5
CDR3 protein: ASSSRGGEGETQY

V gene: TRBV19
clone size: -
J gene: TRBJ2-4
CDR3 protein: ASSILAGENIQY

V gene: TRBV21-1
clone size: -
J gene: TRBJ1-2
CDR3 protein: ASSEPARDRVDYGYT

V gene: TRBV7-9
clone size: -
J gene: TRBJ2-2
CDR3 protein: ASSLQGAGELF

V gene: TRBV5-4
clone size: -
J gene: TRBJ2-7
CDR3 protein: ASSLGTSDSYEQY

V gene: TRBV2
clone size: -
J gene: TRBJ1-2
CDR3 protein: ASTGQNYGYT

V gene: TRBV27
clone size: -
J gene: TRBJ2-7
CDR3 protein: ASSHVAAGDYEQY

V gene: TRBV7-2
clone size: -
J gene: TRBJ2-2
CDR3 protein: ASSLDGLAANTGELF

V gene: TRBV5-5
clone size: -
J gene: TRBJ2-7
CDR3 protein: ASSFGTFFGYEQY

V gene: TRBV4-1
clone size: -
J gene: TRBJ1-5
CDR3 protein: ASSPLGGRNQPQH

V gene: TRBV19
clone size: -
J gene: TRBJ2-1
CDR3 protein: ASRWGQYNEQF

V gene: TRBV11-2
clone size: -
J gene: TRBJ2-7
CDR3 protein: ASSLVLPAGAYEQY

V gene: TRBV25-1
clone size: once
J gene: TRBJ2-7
CDR3 protein: AIEPPNSYEQY

V gene: TRBV6-5
clone size: -
J gene: TRBJ1-1
CDR3 protein: ASGGLRGSNTEAF

V gene: TRBV6-1
clone size: -
J gene: TRBJ1-2
CDR3 protein: ASRPGTGGHGYT

V gene: TRBV11-2
clone size: -
J gene: TRBJ2-5
CDR3 protein: ASTSGRTQETQY

V gene: TRBV7-7
clone size: once
J gene: TRBJ2-7
CDR3 protein: ASSLTSGQVDYEQY

V gene: TRBV15
clone size: -
J gene: TRBJ2-7
CDR3 protein: ATSRGLAGSYEQY

V gene: TRBV5-1
clone size: few
J gene: TRBJ1-1
CDR3 protein: ASSLPSNTEAF

V gene: TRBV11-2
clone size: -
J gene: TRBJ2-3
CDR3 protein: ASSFLRTSWDTDTQY

V gene: TRBV28
clone size: -
J gene: TRBJ1-1
CDR3 protein: ASSLDRGEAF

V gene: TRBV10-2
clone size: once
J gene: TRBJ1-2
CDR3 protein: ASSQQGSNYGYT

V gene: TRBV19
clone size: -
J gene: TRBJ1-3
CDR3 protein: ASRITGSSSGNTIY

V gene: TRBV5-6
clone size: -
J gene: TRBJ1-1
CDR3 protein: ASSPSTVTEAF

V gene: TRBV11-3
clone size: -
J gene: TRBJ2-1
CDR3 protein: ASSLRAGGDYNEQF

V gene: TRBV15
clone size: once
J gene: TRBJ2-1
CDR3 protein: ATSRVVAGGNEQF

V gene: TRBV11-2
clone size: -
J gene: TRBJ2-3
CDR3 protein: ASSSGQVSTDTQY

V gene: TRBV5-4
clone size: -
J gene: TRBJ2-7
CDR3 protein: ASSLGQAHYEQY

V gene: TRBV10-2
clone size: -
J gene: TRBJ2-2
CDR3 protein: ASSESGLALTGELF

V gene: TRBV18
clone size: -
J gene: TRBJ2-5
CDR3 protein: ASSPGGVGTQY

V gene: TRBV7-8
clone size: once
J gene: TRBJ2-7
CDR3 protein: ASSRDRGPYEQY

V gene: TRBV6-1
clone size: -
J gene: TRBJ2-7
CDR3 protein: ASRGQGSYEQY

V gene: TRBV7-9
clone size: -
J gene: TRBJ1-5
CDR3 protein: ASSPGEGQDQPQH

V gene: TRBV18
clone size: -
J gene: TRBJ2-1
CDR3 protein: ASSPPSGRWNEQF

V gene: TRBV19
clone size: -
J gene: TRBJ2-5
CDR3 protein: ASSITGVETQY

V gene: TRBV6-5
clone size: -
J gene: TRBJ1-1
CDR3 protein: ASSYSIGQINEAF

V gene: TRBV6-5
clone size: -
J gene: TRBJ1-4
CDR3 protein: ASSFQGVATNEKLF

V gene: TRBV18
clone size: -
J gene: TRBJ1-2
CDR3 protein: ASSPPSFLGYT

V gene: TRBV6-1
clone size: -
J gene: TRBJ2-3
CDR3 protein: ASSRRGNTDTQY

V gene: TRBV28
clone size: few
J gene: TRBJ2-7
CDR3 protein: ASSPLRDRGRYEQY

V gene: TRBV9
clone size: few
J gene: TRBJ2-1
CDR3 protein: ASSERGQGGGNEQF